The rows below give T cell receptor beta chains drawn from one sample of a study of blood T cells in healthy people across ages. TCRdb independently ran MiXCR on the 5' RACE reads; one entry per CDR3 protein. In the table there are about 1.4 million distinct CDR3 sequences, almost 60% of which are singletons. The sequencing sample was made of blood. The receptors were gathered from a man between 18 and 35 years old in good health. Both conserved end residues are part of each CDR3. A D gene is named only where the DNA matches it firmly. Some rows have no size entry. The others give once, few or many, or a class for an expanded clone.

>TRBJ2-7|TRBV29-1|TRBD2|few
CSVSLGAGGGYEQYF
TGCAGCGTCTCATTGGGCGCGGGGGGGGGCTACGAGCAGTACTTC
>TRBJ2-7|TRBV10-2|.|once
CASSDGGCEQYF
TGCGCCAGCAGTGACGGCGGCTGCGAGCAGTACTTC
>TRBJ2-7|TRBV27|.|few
CASSPAGVHLSYEQYF
TGTGCCAGCAGTCCCGCTGGGGTCCATCTCTCCTACGAGCAGTACTTC
>TRBJ2-5|TRBV7-9|TRBD1|.
CASSHGQVNQETQYF
TGTGCCAGCAGCCACGGACAGGTCAACCAAGAGACCCAGTACTTC
>TRBJ1-2|TRBV7-9|TRBD1|.
CASSPRTGGRGYTF
TGTGCCAGCAGCCCACGGACAGGGGGCCGTGGCTACACCTTC
>TRBJ2-7|TRBV20-1|TRBD1|.
CSASDDRASSYEQYF
TGCAGTGCTAGTGATGACAGGGCAAGCTCCTACGAGCAGTACTTC
>TRBJ2-7|TRBV6-5|.|.
CASSSVDYEQYF
TGTGCCAGCAGTTCCGTCGACTACGAGCAGTACTTC
>TRBJ2-6|TRBV10-3|.|.
CASHSSGANVLTF
TGTGCCAGCCACAGCTCTGGGGCCAACGTCCTGACTTTC
>TRBJ1-1|TRBV7-2|.|once
CASTLYRDTEAFF
TGTGCCAGCACACTTTACAGGGACACTGAAGCTTTCTTT
>TRBJ1-4|TRBV5-1|.|.
CASSSAGPGEKLFF
TGCGCCAGCAGCTCCGCCGGGCCGGGGGAAAAACTGTTTTTT
>TRBJ2-5|TRBV29-1|.|.
CSVEVARVGPQETQYF
TGCAGCGTTGAAGTGGCGCGGGTGGGCCCCCAAGAGACCCAGTACTTC
>TRBJ2-5|TRBV4-2|.|.
CASSQVGRSQETQYF
TGTGCCAGCAGCCAAGTTGGGCGGTCTCAAGAGACCCAGTACTTC
>TRBJ2-5|TRBV7-2|TRBD2|.
CASSITPSGGTYNEQYF
TGTGCCAGCAGCATCACGCCCAGCGGGGGGACTTACAATGAGCAGTACTTC
>TRBJ2-1|TRBV29-1|TRBD2|.
CSFLTSRNSYNEQFF
TGCAGCTTCTTGACTAGCCGAAACTCCTACAATGAGCAGTTCTTC
>TRBJ1-6|TRBV20-1|TRBD1|.
CSARVPGQGVSYNSPLHF
TGCAGTGCTAGAGTCCCGGGACAGGGAGTCTCCTATAATTCACCCCTCCACTTT
>TRBJ2-7|TRBV3-1|.|.
CASSPRLGGPLYEQYF
TGTGCCAGCAGCCCCCGCTTAGGGGGACCCCTCTACGAGCAGTACTTC
>TRBJ1-1|TRBV10-3|.|.
CAISESWNTEAFF
TGTGCCATCAGTGAGTCCTGGAACACTGAAGCTTTCTTT
>TRBJ1-1|TRBV25-1|.|few
CASSELLNTEAFF
TGTGCCAGCAGTGAACTGCTTAACACTGAAGCTTTCTTT
>TRBJ1-1|TRBV6-2/TRBV6-3|.|few
CASSYPDGNTEAFF
TGTGCCAGCAGTTACCCCGACGGGAACACTGAAGCTTTCTTT
>TRBJ1-2|TRBV29-1|.|.
CSVTQGRYGYTF
TGCAGCGTTACCCAGGGGAGGTATGGCTACACCTTC
>TRBJ1-1|TRBV29-1|.|.
CSVVLVNTEAFF
TGCAGCGTTGTGTTGGTGAACACTGAAGCTTTCTTT
>TRBJ2-3|TRBV4-2|.|.
CARGDTDTQYF
TGTGCCAGGGGAGACACAGATACGCAGTATTTT
>TRBJ2-3|TRBV6-1|TRBD2|.
CASSAAGFTDTQYF
TGTGCCAGCAGTGCAGCGGGGTTCACAGATACGCAGTATTTT
>TRBJ1-4|TRBV5-1|.|.
CASTYSPGINNEKLFF
TGCGCCAGTACCTACTCCCCAGGGATCAATAATGAAAAACTGTTTTTT
>TRBJ1-6|TRBV7-9|.|.
CASSLADSGVDSPLHF
TGTGCCAGCAGCTTAGCGGATTCAGGGGTGGACTCACCCCTCCACTTT
>TRBJ2-7|TRBV20-1|.|few
CSATQADYEQYF
TGCAGTGCTACACAGGCCGACTACGAGCAGTACTTC
>TRBJ2-7|TRBV19|TRBD2|.
CASKLEGTSGYEQYF
TGTGCCAGTAAGCTGGAAGGGACTAGCGGTTACGAGCAGTACTTC
>TRBJ2-7|TRBV14|.|.
CASSQKLLYEQYF
TGTGCCAGCAGCCAAAAACTGCTCTACGAGCAGTACTTC
>TRBJ2-7|TRBV12-3/TRBV12-4|.|.
CASGWAAPSGFYEQYF
TGTGCCAGCGGCTGGGCCGCCCCCAGCGGGTTCTACGAGCAGTACTTC
>TRBJ2-5|TRBV27|TRBD1|.
CASSLGTGGGKETQYF
TGTGCCAGCAGTTTAGGCACAGGGGGCGGGAAAGAGACCCAGTACTTC
>TRBJ2-4|TRBV7-9|.|.
CASSAPRANIQYF
TGTGCCAGCAGCGCCCCCAGGGCGAACATTCAGTACTTC
>TRBJ1-2|TRBV6-5|.|few
CASFPQLRGHYGYTF
TGTGCCAGCTTCCCGCAACTCAGGGGCCACTATGGCTACACCTTC
>TRBJ2-5|TRBV7-2|.|.
CASSSMSRGQETQYF
TGTGCCAGCAGCTCCATGAGCCGGGGGCAAGAGACCCAGTACTTC
>TRBJ2-3|TRBV25-1|TRBD2|.
CASSPHSGILTDTQYF
TGTGCCAGCAGTCCACATAGCGGGATTCTCACAGATACGCAGTATTTT
>TRBJ2-7|TRBV7-9|TRBD1|.
CASRLDRNSYEQYF
TGTGCCAGCCGGCTGGACAGGAACTCCTACGAGCAGTACTTC
>TRBJ1-2|TRBV20-1|.|.
CSARDVLDSYGYTF
TGCAGTGCTAGAGATGTCTTGGACAGCTATGGCTACACCTTC
>TRBJ2-7|TRBV6-5|.|.
CARGRDWSEQYF
TGTGCCAGGGGAAGGGACTGGAGCGAGCAGTACTTC
>TRBJ2-7|TRBV29-1|.|.
CSVEDDGQDYEQYF
TGCAGCGTTGAAGATGATGGACAAGACTACGAGCAGTACTTC
>TRBJ2-5|TRBV6-1|.|few
CASTREGETQYF
TGTGCCAGCACTAGGGAAGGAGAGACCCAGTACTTC
>TRBJ1-2|TRBV7-9|TRBD1|.
CASSLAQGASGYTF
TGTGCCAGCAGCTTAGCACAGGGGGCCAGTGGCTACACCTTC
>TRBJ2-1|TRBV12-3/TRBV12-4|TRBD1|few
CASSLSKLDRRYNEQFF
TGTGCCAGCAGTCTAAGCAAGTTGGACAGGCGGTACAATGAGCAGTTCTTC
>TRBJ2-3|TRBV3-1|.|.
CASSPQIQDTQYF
TGTGCCAGCAGCCCTCAGATACAAGATACGCAGTATTTT
>TRBJ2-7|TRBV7-2|TRBD2|.
CASSILAEGSYEQYF
TGTGCCAGCAGCATACTAGCGGAGGGCTCCTACGAGCAGTACTTC
>TRBJ2-7|TRBV2|.|.
CASTLGPGEQYF
TGTGCCAGCACATTGGGGCCTGGCGAGCAGTACTTC
>TRBJ2-5|TRBV6-6|.|few
CASSYSRTPGETQYF
TGTGCCAGCAGTTACTCGAGGACACCCGGAGAGACCCAGTACTTC
>TRBJ2-3|TRBV7-2|.|.
CASKMSGPTDTQYF
TGTGCCAGCAAAATGAGCGGACCCACAGATACGCAGTATTTT
>TRBJ1-6|TRBV5-1|.|.
CASRIGYNRVNSPPHF
TGCGCCAGCAGGATTGGGTACAACAGGGTTAATTCACCCCCCCACTTT
>TRBJ2-7|TRBV7-2|.|few
CASSLGSTTYEQYF
TGTGCCAGCAGCTTAGGGTCTACCACCTACGAGCAGTACTTC
>TRBJ2-1|TRBV7-2|TRBD2|.
CASSFSGGYSSYNEQFF
TGTGCCAGCAGCTTTAGCGGGGGCTATAGCTCCTACAATGAGCAGTTCTTC
>TRBJ2-4|TRBV4-1|.|.
CASSQGSLAKNIQYF
TGCGCCAGCAGCCAAGGGTCGCTAGCCAAAAACATTCAGTACTTC
>TRBJ2-5|TRBV20-1|TRBD2|.
CSARAPSGGSHEQYF
TGCAGTGCTAGAGCCCCTAGCGGGGGTTCACATGAGCAGTACTTC
>TRBJ1-2|TRBV20-1|TRBD1|few
CSARGQGKIFGYTF
TGCAGTGCCCGCGGACAGGGCAAAATCTTTGGCTACACCTTC
>TRBJ2-3|TRBV29-1|TRBD1|.
CSVEEWPMTGTTDTQYF
TGCAGCGTTGAAGAATGGCCGATGACAGGGACGACAGATACGCAGTATTTT
>TRBJ2-1|TRBV12-3/TRBV12-4|.|few
CASSFSGPLDEQFF
TGTGCCAGCAGTTTTTCGGGACCTTTGGATGAGCAGTTCTTC
>TRBJ2-7|TRBV30|.|.
CASSAEPYNEQYF
TGTGCTAGCAGCGCGGAACCCTACAATGAGCAGTACTTC
>TRBJ1-2|TRBV27|.|few
CASMVSRKDRDGYTF
TGTGCCAGCATGGTGAGTCGGAAGGATCGGGATGGCTACACCTTC
>TRBJ1-6|TRBV20-1|.|.
CSARGAGHSPLHF
TGCAGTGCTAGAGGAGCAGGGCATTCACCCCTCCACTTT